This T cell receptor beta chain appears in the sequencing data of a study of cytomegalovirus exposure and HLA in healthy donors. Across the whole study: HLA-typed donors contributed 65 million to 85 million unique TCRs, which were held in an early data release.

Germline V gene data show CDR1 as PRHDT and CDR2 as FYEKMQ (reference sequence). The CDR3 has 14 residues. This cohort consisted of healthy bone marrow donors. Overall study results and limits: A likely sequencing artifact accounted for one observed cluster of highly shared sequence variants. Cytomegalovirus association was assigned to some 160 TCR beta chains.

As for this clone: Its antigen is as yet unknown.

60 Vbeta and 13 Jbeta primers were used in PCR. Using immunoSEQ multiplex PCR, the repertoire was profiled, and TCRdb retains in-frame clones only, with some absent. The sample has some 200,000 clones; roughly 80% are singletons. What was sequenced was PBMCs. The chain joins TRBV13 to TRBJ2-5, with TRBD2 as a possible D gene (5 bases). The end of the DNA is better explained by TRBJ2-7, so the J call may be wrong. This clonotype was obtained from a man aged 50 or older in good health and CMV-seronegative. CDR3: CASSLTTSSYEQYF. Here the CDR3 DNA reads TGTGCCAGCAGCTTGACTACTAGCTCCTACGAGCAGTACTTC.